The rows below give T cell receptor beta chains drawn from one sample of a study of cytomegalovirus exposure and HLA in healthy donors. The repertoire was sequenced with immunoSEQ multiplex PCR; TCRdb's copy has only in-frame clones and lacks some. The table shows 150,000 to 200,000 clones, with almost 80% occurring only once. Sequencing was done on a sample of PBMCs. Receptor source: a man aged 50 to 60 in good health and CMV-seropositive. Each CDR3 is given with its conserved first and last residue. The order of the fields is clone size, D gene, J gene, V gene, CDR3 protein, CDR3 DNA. D genes are given only for firm matches. Not all rows give a size; the values are once, few, many and, for expanded clones, a class.

>once|-|TRBJ1-5|TRBV25-1
CASSGRRSNQPQHF
TGTGCCAGCAGTGGTAGGAGGAGCAATCAGCCCCAGCATTTT
>-|-|TRBJ1-5|TRBV2
CASKVPGYNQPQHF
TGTGCCAGCAAGGTCCCAGGGTACAATCAGCCCCAGCATTTT
>-|-|TRBJ2-1|TRBV29-1
CSAGHGTGVNEQFF
TGCAGCGCTGGGCACGGGACGGGGGTTAATGAGCAGTTCTTC
>-|-|TRBJ2-2|TRBV12-5
CASGLNPYGTGELFF
TGTGCTAGTGGTTTGAACCCCTACGGCACCGGGGAGCTGTTTTTT
>few|TRBD1|TRBJ1-2|TRBV6-5
CASSRTGNGYTF
TGTGCCAGCAGTAGGACAGGGAATGGCTACACCTTC
>-|-|TRBJ2-7|TRBV4-3
CASSQDLGGAVYEQYF
TGCGCCAGCAGCCAAGATCTGGGGGGGGCTGTCTACGAGCAGTACTTC
>-|TRBD2|TRBJ2-2|TRBV6-5
CATKERGGNTGELFF
TGTGCCACCAAGGAGCGGGGGGGAAACACCGGGGAGCTGTTTTTT
>-|-|TRBJ1-1|TRBV7-2
CASSLAVAGAFF
TGTGCCAGCAGCTTAGCGGTGGCGGGAGCTTTCTTT
>few|-|TRBJ2-6|TRBV19
CASSMGLFSGANVLTF
TGTGCCAGTAGTATGGGACTGTTCTCTGGGGCCAACGTCCTGACTTTC
>-|TRBD2|TRBJ2-3|TRBV5-5
CASSLALLAGVTDTQYF
TGTGCCAGCAGCTTGGCCCTGCTAGCGGGGGTCACAGATACGCAGTATTTT
>-|TRBD1|TRBJ1-5|TRBV6-6
CASRKQGVSNQPQHF
TGTGCCAGCAGAAAGCAGGGGGTAAGCAATCAGCCCCAGCATTTT
>-|TRBD1|TRBJ1-6|TRBV14
CASRQQGAVSPLHF
TGTGCCAGCAGACAACAGGGGGCGGTTTCACCCCTCCACTTT
>-|TRBD1|TRBJ1-2|TRBV25-1
CASRASGQGRTGYTF
TGTGCCAGCAGAGCTAGTGGACAGGGACGTACCGGCTACACCTTC
>-|-|TRBJ2-2|TRBV29-1
CSVRAERSTTGELFF
TGCAGCGTGCGGGCAGAGCGCTCGACCACCGGGGAGCTGTTTTTT
>-|-|TRBJ1-4|TRBV4-3
CASSQTSGDEKLFF
TGCGCCAGCAGCCAAACCTCCGGGGATGAAAAACTGTTTTTT
>-|-|TRBJ1-4|TRBV6-1
CASSEVHDIQLFF
TGTGCCAGCAGTGAAGTCCATGACATCCAACTGTTTTTT
>-|-|TRBJ2-1|TRBV19
CASRAWSGYNEQFF
TGTGCCAGTAGAGCTTGGAGCGGGTACAATGAGCAGTTCTTC
>once|TRBD1|TRBJ2-3|TRBV7-2
CASSRNGQGVRTDTQYF
TGTGCCAGCAGCCGAAACGGACAGGGGGTTCGCACAGATACGCAGTATTTT
>-|-|TRBJ1-3|TRBV29-1
CSVMKAYAGNTIYF
TGCAGCGTGATGAAAGCCTACGCGGGAAACACCATATATTTT
>few|-|TRBJ1-3|TRBV19
CASIPGISGNTIYF
TGTGCCAGTATTCCCGGGATCTCTGGAAACACCATATATTTT